One sample yielded the 14 T cell receptor beta chains listed below, sequenced in a study of T cell responses to AZD1222 COVID-19 vaccine. Data came from immunoSEQ multiplex PCR; TCRdb stores just in-frame clones and leaves some out. The sample shows about 89,000 clones, more than 75% of them seen only once. Sequencing was performed on peripheral blood, taken on day 0 of MenACWY control vaccination. Receptors were obtained from an adult in good health.

The chain employs TRBV19 and TRBJ2-5, with 7 bases identical to TRBD1. V shed 5 bases, J shed 4 bases, and the junction held 7 bases outside the gene matches. Per germline, CDR1 LNHDA and CDR2 SQIVND (reference sequence). The CDR3 has 14 residues. CDR3 region: CASSPWGQLETQYF. The DNA for the CDR3 is TGTGCCAGTAGTCCCTGGGGACAGCTAGAGACCCAGTACTTC.

V usage is TRBV7-9 and J usage is TRBJ1-2; TRBD1 matches 10 bases. The V gene's germline CDR1 is SEHNR and CDR2 FQNEAQ (reference sequence). The CDR3 sequence is 13 residues long. Losses at the gene ends were 5 bases for V and 8 bases for J; bases not matched to a gene: 5. CDR3 bases: TGTGCCAGCAGCACCGGGACAGGGGACGGCTACACCTTC. Its translation: CASSTGTGDGYTF.

This rearrangement joins TRBV6-2 or TRBV6-3 to TRBJ2-7, with D hard to call. The CDR3 is 13 amino acids. V lost 4 bases and J 1 base, leaving 8 bases between the germline ends. The V gene's germline CDR1 is MNHEY and CDR2 SVGEGT. CDR3 bases: TGTGCCAGCAGTTCGGCCTTTTCCTACGAGCAGTACTTC. It translates to CASSSAFSYEQYF.

This clone was picked up one time. The chain joins TRBV2 to TRBJ1-6, with D possibly being TRBD1 (6 bases). V was trimmed by 6 bases and J by 0 bases, leaving 21 bases between them. CDR1 and CDR2 from the germline V gene are SNHLY and FYNNEI. CDR3 size: 19 residues. The chain's CDR3 is CASRKGVTDWSSYNSPLHF. The DNA for the CDR3 is TGTGCCAGCAGGAAGGGGGTTACGGACTGGAGCTCCTATAATTCACCCCTCCACTTT.

The rearrangement links TRBV27 to TRBJ2-7, with 7 bases aligning to TRBD1. Trimming removed 3 bases from V and 1 base from J; junction bases left unmatched: 3. Germline CDR1 MNHEY, CDR2 SMNVEV (reference sequence). The CDR3 runs to 14 residues. The CDR3 nucleotides are TGTGCCAGCAGTTTTTCCAGGGGGTCCTACGAGCAGTACTTC. Translated, it gives CASSFSRGSYEQYF.

This clone was counted only a few times. The V call is TRBV5-1, the J call TRBJ1-1; D not certain. This CDR3 region has 16 residues. Trimming left V 0 bases short and J 1 base short, with 13 bases between. The germline V gene has CDR1 SGHRS and CDR2 YFSETQ. The CDR3 region has the DNA TGCGCCAGCAGCTTGGTTGGCGCGACGGGGAACACTGAAGCTTTCTTT. This translates into CASSLVGATGNTEAFF. The full variable domain, completed using reference TRBV5-1 and TRBJ1-1, is KAGVTQTPRYLIKTRGQQVTLSCSPISGHRSVSWYQQTPGQGLQFLFEYFSETQRNKGNFPGRFSGRQFSNSRSEMNVSTLELGDSALYLCASSLVGATGNTEAFFGQGTRLTVV.

V usage is TRBV6-6 and J usage is TRBJ2-2; 10 nucleotides match TRBD1. Per germline, CDR1 MNHNY and CDR2 SVGAGI (reference sequence). V lost 11 bases, J lost 7 bases, and 10 bases stayed unmatched. CDR3 length: 14 amino acids. As DNA, the CDR3 is TGTGCCGGGGATATAGGACAGGGGGACGGGGAGCTGTTTTTT. Its translation: CAGDIGQGDGELFF.

In this sample, this clone turned up a few times. The chain recombines TRBV28 with TRBJ2-7; D is possibly TRBD1 or TRBD2 (5 bases each). With 0 bases removed from V and 8 bases from J, the gap between germline ends came to 8 bases. The CDR3 is 12 residues long. From germline, CDR1 is MDHEN and CDR2 SYDVKM. The CDR3 DNA reads TGTGCCAGCAGTTTATGGGGGACGCAGCAGTACTTC. Encoded protein: CASSLWGTQQYF.

About this clone: The sample has other DNA sequences that encode this CDR3 too. The gene calls are TRBV6-5 and TRBJ2-3, with TRBD2 as a possible D gene (5 bases). Per germline, CDR1 MNHEY and CDR2 SVGAGI. V was clipped by 0 bases and J by 1 base, with 5 bases between them. The CDR3 sequence is 14 residues long. The CDR3 bases are TGTGCCAGCAGTTACTCGCGGGGCACAGATACGCAGTATTTT. Protein: CASSYSRGTDTQYF.

This chain uses TRBV19 with TRBJ1-1, with 8 bases identical to TRBD1. Germline CDR1 and CDR2: LNHDA and SQIVND (reference sequence). CDR3 length equals 13 residues. V trimming: 5 bases; J trimming: 3 bases; junction bases outside the gene matches: 2. The CDR3 coding sequence is TGTGCCAGTAGTCTGGACAGGGACACTGAAGCTTTCTTT. Residues: CASSLDRDTEAFF.

The rearrangement links TRBV9 to TRBJ2-2; TRBD2 aligns across 13 bases. V shed 4 bases and J 5 bases; nucleotides not matched to a gene: 5. CDR1 and CDR2 (germline): SGDLS, YYNGEE. CDR3 length: 16 amino acids. CDR3 residues: CASSNGLAGDTGELFF. As DNA, the CDR3 is TGTGCCAGCAGCAATGGACTAGCGGGAGATACCGGGGAGCTGTTTTTT. Full variable domain (outside the CDR3, taken from reference TRBV9 and TRBJ2-2): DSGVTQTPKHLITATGQRVTLRCSPRSGDLSVYWYQQSLDQGLQFLIQYYNGEERAKGNILERFSAQQFPDLHSELNLSSLELGDSALYFCASSNGLAGDTGELFFGEGSRLTVL.

V is TRBV7-8 and J is TRBJ2-1; 7 bases fit TRBD1. The germline V gene encodes CDR1 SGHVS and CDR2 FQNEAQ. V shed 5 bases and J 7 bases; nucleotides not matched to a gene: 11. This CDR3 is 15 amino acids long. DNA for the CDR3: TGTGCCAGCAGCCCGATAGAACAGGGGCGGAATGAGCAGTTCTTC. It codes for CASSPIEQGRNEQFF.

This chain links TRBV5-1 with TRBJ2-7; no clear D gene. The V and J ends lost 7 bases and 4 bases respectively, with 9 bases between them. CDR3 length: 11 amino acids. Germline loops: CDR1 SGHRS, CDR2 YFSETQ. CDR3 nucleotide sequence: TGCGCCAGCCCCGACTGTTACGAGCAGTACTTC. Amino acids: CASPDCYEQYF.

The chain employs TRBV5-1 and TRBJ2-2; unclear D gene. The CDR3 has 14 residues. Trimming removed 0 bases from V and 0 bases from J, with 3 bases in between. The germline CDR1 and CDR2 sequences are SGHRS and YFSETQ. CDR3 amino acids: CASSLAANTGELFF. CDR3 DNA sequence: TGCGCCAGCAGCTTGGCTGCGAACACCGGGGAGCTGTTTTTT.